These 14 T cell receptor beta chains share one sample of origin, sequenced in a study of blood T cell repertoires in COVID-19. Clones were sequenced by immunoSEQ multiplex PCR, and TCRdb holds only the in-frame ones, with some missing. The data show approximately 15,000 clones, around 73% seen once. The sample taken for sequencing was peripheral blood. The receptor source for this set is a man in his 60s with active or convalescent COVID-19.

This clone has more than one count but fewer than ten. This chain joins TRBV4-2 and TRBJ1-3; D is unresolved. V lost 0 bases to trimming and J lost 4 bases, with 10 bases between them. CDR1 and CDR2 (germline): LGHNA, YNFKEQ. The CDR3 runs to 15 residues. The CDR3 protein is CASSQEEGQGNTIYF. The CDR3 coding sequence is TGTGCCAGCAGCCAAGAGGAGGGTCAGGGAAACACCATATATTTT.

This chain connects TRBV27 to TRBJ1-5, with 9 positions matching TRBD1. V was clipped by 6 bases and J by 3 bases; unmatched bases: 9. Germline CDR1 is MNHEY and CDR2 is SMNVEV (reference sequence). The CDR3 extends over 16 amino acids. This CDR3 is CASRQDRGGINQPQHF. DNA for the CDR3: TGTGCCAGCAGACAGGACAGGGGAGGGATCAATCAGCCCCAGCATTTT.

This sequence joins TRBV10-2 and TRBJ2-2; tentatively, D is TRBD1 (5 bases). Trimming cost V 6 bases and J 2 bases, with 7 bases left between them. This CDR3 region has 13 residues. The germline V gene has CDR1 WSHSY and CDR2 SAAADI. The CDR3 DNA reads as TGCGCCAGCAGGACAGTTAACACCGGGGAGCTGTTTTTT. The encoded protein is CASRTVNTGELFF.

The CDR3 DNA follows: TGCAGCGTTGAGAGGGATGAGGGAGATGGCTACACCTTC. It yields the protein CSVERDEGDGYTF. V gene TRBV29-1 combines with J gene TRBJ1-2; D is undetermined. V was trimmed by 3 bases and J by 6 bases, leaving 14 bases between them. This CDR3 has 13 amino acids. Germline-derived CDR1 and CDR2 are SQVTM and ANQGSEA.

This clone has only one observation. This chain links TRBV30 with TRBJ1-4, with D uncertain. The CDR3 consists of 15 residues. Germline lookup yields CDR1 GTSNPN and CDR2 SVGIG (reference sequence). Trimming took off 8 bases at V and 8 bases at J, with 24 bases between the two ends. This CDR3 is CAGSPPGIGWEKLFF. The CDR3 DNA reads TGTGCCGGCTCACCCCCCGGGATTGGATGGGAAAAACTGTTTTTT.

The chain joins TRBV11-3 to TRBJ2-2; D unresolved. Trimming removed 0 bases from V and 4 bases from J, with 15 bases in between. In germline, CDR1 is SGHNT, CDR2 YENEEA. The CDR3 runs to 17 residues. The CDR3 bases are TGTGCCAGCAGCTTAGAAGTTCAGCGCATTGGCACCGGGGAGCTGTTTTTT. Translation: CASSLEVQRIGTGELFF.

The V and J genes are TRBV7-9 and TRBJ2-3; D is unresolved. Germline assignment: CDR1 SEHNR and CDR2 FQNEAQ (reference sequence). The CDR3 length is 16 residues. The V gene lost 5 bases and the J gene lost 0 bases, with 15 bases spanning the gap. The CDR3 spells CASSRTGTTSTDTQYF. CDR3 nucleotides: TGTGCCAGCAGCCGTACGGGTACAACTAGCACAGATACGCAGTATTTT.

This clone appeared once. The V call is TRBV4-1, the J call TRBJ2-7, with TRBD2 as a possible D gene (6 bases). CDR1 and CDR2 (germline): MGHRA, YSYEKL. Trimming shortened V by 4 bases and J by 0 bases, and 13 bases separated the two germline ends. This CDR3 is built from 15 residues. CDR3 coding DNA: TGCGCCAGCAGCCGTCAGCGGGCGAGCTCCTACGAGCAGTACTTC. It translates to CASSRQRASSYEQYF.

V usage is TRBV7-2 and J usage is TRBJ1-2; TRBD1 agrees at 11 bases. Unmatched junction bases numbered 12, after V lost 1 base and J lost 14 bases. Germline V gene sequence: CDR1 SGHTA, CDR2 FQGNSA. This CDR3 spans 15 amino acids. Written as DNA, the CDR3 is TGTGCCAGCAGCTTAGGGTTTGGGACAGGGGGTAGCAATACCTTC. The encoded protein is CASSLGFGTGGSNTF. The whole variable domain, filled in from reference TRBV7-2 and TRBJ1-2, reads GAGVSQSPSNKVTEKGKDVELRCDPISGHTALYWYRQSLGQGLEFLIYFQGNSAPDKSGLPSDRFSAERTGGSVSTLTIQRTQQEDSAVYLCASSLGFGTGGSNTFGSGTRLTVV.

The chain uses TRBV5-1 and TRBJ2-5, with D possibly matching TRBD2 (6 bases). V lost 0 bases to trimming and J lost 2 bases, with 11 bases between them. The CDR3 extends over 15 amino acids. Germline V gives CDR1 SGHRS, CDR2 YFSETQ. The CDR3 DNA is TGCGCCAGCAGCTTGGCGGGGGAACCTCAAGAGACCCAGTACTTC. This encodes CASSLAGEPQETQYF.

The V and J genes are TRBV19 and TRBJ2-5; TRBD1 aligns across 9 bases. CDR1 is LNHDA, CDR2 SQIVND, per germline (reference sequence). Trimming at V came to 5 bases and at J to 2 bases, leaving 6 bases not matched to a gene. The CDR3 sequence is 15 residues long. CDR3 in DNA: TGTGCCAGTAGTCCAGGGGACAGGGTACAAGAGACCCAGTACTTC. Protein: CASSPGDRVQETQYF. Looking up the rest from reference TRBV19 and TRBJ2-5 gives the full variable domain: DGGITQSPKYLFRKEGQNVTLSCEQNLNHDAMYWYRQDPGQGLRLIYYSQIVNDFQKGDIAEGYSVSREKKESFPLTVTSAQKNPTAFYLCASSPGDRVQETQYFGPGTRLLVL.

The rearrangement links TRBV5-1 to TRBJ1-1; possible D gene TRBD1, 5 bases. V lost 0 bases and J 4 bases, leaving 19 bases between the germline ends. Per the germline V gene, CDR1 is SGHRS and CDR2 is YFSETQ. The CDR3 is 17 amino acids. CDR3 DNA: TGCGCCAGCAGCTTGGCCATTTTCGGCGTGGGGGGCACTGAAGCTTTCTTT. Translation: CASSLAIFGVGGTEAFF.

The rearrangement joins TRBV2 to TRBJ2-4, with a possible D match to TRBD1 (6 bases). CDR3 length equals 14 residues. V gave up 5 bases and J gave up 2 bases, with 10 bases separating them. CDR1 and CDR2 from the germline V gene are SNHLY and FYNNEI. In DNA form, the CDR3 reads TGTGCCAGCAGTCCCGGGACAACCAAAAACATTCAGTACTTC. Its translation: CASSPGTTKNIQYF.

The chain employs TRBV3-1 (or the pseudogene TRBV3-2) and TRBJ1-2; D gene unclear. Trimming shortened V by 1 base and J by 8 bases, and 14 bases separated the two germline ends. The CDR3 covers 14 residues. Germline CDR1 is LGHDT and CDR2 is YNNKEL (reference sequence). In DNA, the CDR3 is TGTGCCAGCAGCCAAGGTCTCTCCCGGTCAGGCTACACCTTC. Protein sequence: CASSQGLSRSGYTF.